The sample holds a few counts of the clone carrying this TCR beta chain. Its antigen is currently unknown. MiXCR, applied by TCRdb to the reads, yields one record per CDR3 protein. The table records over 90,000 distinct CDR3 sequences, approximately 15% of them present only once. This entry comes from a study of T cell repertoires in cytomegalovirus infection. Study at large: Public TCR beta signatures were indicative of both CMV infection and a matching HLA type.

Study-wide points: Accumulated public TCR beta family frequency recognized individuals carrying CMV together with the relevant HLA. Within the response measured ex vivo, HLA-C-restricted CMV-specific TCR beta clonotypes were dominant.

The CDR3 runs 14 residues. V was shortened by 1 base and J by 3 bases, with 6 bases between the two germline ends. CDR1 MNHNS and CDR2 SASEGT come from the germline V gene. V usage is TRBV6-1 and J usage is TRBJ2-2; no clear D gene. This sequence was found in a human donor in good health (CMV status not recorded). Some clones in this sample may be carry-over from other donors' samples. The sequenced material came from PBMCs. The CDR3 DNA follows: TGTGCCAGCAGTGAAGGACGCGACACCGGGGAGCTGTTTTTT. Its translation: CASSEGRDTGELFF.